The 16 T cell receptor beta chains below were found in one sample sequenced in a study of shared clonotypes between healthy human individuals. Method: immunoSEQ multiplex PCR; TCRdb's copy keeps in-frame clones and lacks some. The sample carries under 2.5 million clones, 85% to 95% recorded once. Sequenced sample: naive CD4+ T cells from PBMCs. The subset here: CD45RA+ positively selected. Receptors were obtained from a man aged 18 to 30 in good health. Some clones in this sample may be carry-over from other donors' samples.

The rearrangement uses TRBV4-2 and TRBJ2-7; D is ambiguous. V lost 5 bases and J 3 bases, leaving 17 bases between the germline ends. The CDR3 loop spans 15 amino acids. Germline CDR1 and CDR2: LGHNA and YNFKEQ. The CDR3 DNA follows: TGTGCCAGCAGCACACAACAAGGTGGCTACTACGAGCAGTACTTC. Translating it yields CASSTQQGGYYEQYF.

This clone occurred once. CDR3 sequence (DNA): TGTGCCAGCAGTCAAGTAACTCAACTAGACTACGAGCAGTACTTC. Its translation: CASSQVTQLDYEQYF. The V gene is TRBV28, the J gene TRBJ2-7; maybe TRBD2 (5 bases). The CDR3 is 15 residues long. Germline loops: CDR1 MDHEN, CDR2 SYDVKM. The V end was cut by 5 bases, the J end by 3 bases, with 17 bases between.

This rearrangement joins TRBV6-5 to TRBJ2-7; D remains unclear. CDR1 is MNHEY and CDR2 is SVGAGI in the germline V gene. The length of the CDR3 is 15 residues. Trimming left V 0 bases short and J 4 bases short, with 13 bases between. The CDR3 reads CASSYSGLWHYEQYF. The CDR3, as DNA: TGTGCCAGCAGTTACTCAGGGCTGTGGCATTACGAGCAGTACTTC.

The V and J genes are TRBV28 and TRBJ1-4; possible D gene TRBD1, 6 bases. CDR3 length: 14 residues. V was clipped by 2 bases and J by 7 bases, with 11 bases between them. CDR1 is MDHEN, CDR2 SYDVKM, per germline. CDR3 nucleotide sequence: TGTGCCAGCAGTTTACGGGGGGCCGGTGAAAAACTGTTTTTT. This gives the protein CASSLRGAGEKLFF.

CDR3 amino acids: CANSEREGSLGYGYTF. CDR3 DNA sequence: TGCGCCAATAGTGAACGGGAGGGATCCCTTGGCTATGGCTACACCTTC. This chain links TRBV23-1 with TRBJ1-2; D gene uncertain. TRBV23-1 is noted as an ORF with a role that remains uncertain. The V end lost 10 bases, the J end lost 4 bases, and 25 bases lay between the germline ends. The CDR3 runs 16 residues.

Here the CDR3 reads CASSIQDRILNTEAFF. DNA for the CDR3: TGTGCCAGCTCAATACAAGACAGAATCCTGAACACTGAAGCTTTCTTT. The genes are TRBV18 and TRBJ1-1; D possibly corresponds to TRBD1 (5 bases). The CDR3 loop spans 16 amino acids. V lost 5 bases and J 0 bases, leaving 16 bases between the germline ends. In germline, CDR1 is KGHSH, CDR2 LQKENI.

This chain links TRBV28 with TRBJ2-7; D is undetermined. V was shortened by 3 bases and J by 5 bases, with 17 bases between the two germline ends. Germline V CDR1 and CDR2: MDHEN, SYDVKM. The CDR3 covers 15 residues. The CDR3 loop is CASSFGRQAHNEQYF. The CDR3 DNA is TGTGCCAGCAGTTTCGGACGGCAAGCTCACAACGAGCAGTACTTC.

The chain recombines TRBV28 with TRBJ2-7; D is undetermined. V lost 5 bases and J lost 5, with 7 bases in between. This CDR3 is built from 11 residues. The V gene's germline CDR1 is MDHEN and CDR2 SYDVKM. This CDR3 reads CASSHTNEQYF. CDR3 DNA sequence: TGTGCCAGCAGTCACACTAACGAGCAGTACTTC.

The genes are TRBV28 and TRBJ2-5, with 7 bases fitting TRBD2. Germline V gives CDR1 MDHEN, CDR2 SYDVKM. The CDR3 loop spans 14 amino acids. V trimming: 2 bases; J trimming: 5 bases; junction bases outside the gene matches: 5. CDR3 DNA: TGTGCCAGCAGTTTAACTAGCGTCAGGGAGACCCAGTACTTC. Residues: CASSLTSVRETQYF.

This chain uses TRBV11-2 with TRBJ2-7; possible D gene TRBD1, 5 bases. Germline V gene sequence: CDR1 SGHAT, CDR2 FQNNGV. The CDR3 runs to 15 residues. V dropped 3 bases and J dropped 0 bases, with 12 bases sitting between them. CDR3 DNA sequence: TGTGCCAGCAGCTTGGAACCGACAGCCTCCTACGAGCAGTACTTC. It specifies CASSLEPTASYEQYF. Using reference TRBV11-2 and TRBJ2-7 for the parts outside the CDR3, the full variable domain is EAGVAQSPRYKIIEKRQSVAFWCNPISGHATLYWYQQILGQGPKLLIQFQNNGVVDDSQLPKDRFSAERLKGVDSTLKIQPAKLEDSAVYLCASSLEPTASYEQYFGPGTRLTVT.

This clone was observed a single time. Other DNA variants within this sample encode the same CDR3. The J gene is TRBJ1-1, the V gene TRBV2; 7 bases are shared with TRBD1. Trimming cost V 7 bases and J 1 base; bases outside gene matches: 3. The CDR3 loop spans 13 amino acids. CDR1 is SNHLY and CDR2 is FYNNEI in the germline V gene. Here the CDR3 DNA reads TGTGCCAGCACCAGACAGGGGAACACTGAAGCTTTCTTT. Protein: CASTRQGNTEAFF.

The sample holds one count of this clone. V is TRBV7-2 and J is TRBJ2-1; D is uncertain. The germline gives CDR1 SGHTA, CDR2 FQGNSA. V gave up 1 base and J gave up 0 bases, with 10 bases separating them. CDR3 length: 16 amino acids. The CDR3 nucleotides are TGTGCCAGCAGCTTAGGAGCGTTGAGCTCCTACAATGAGCAGTTCTTC. Translation gives CASSLGALSSYNEQFF.

J is TRBJ2-1 and V is TRBV11-2; possibly TRBD2 for D (6 bases). The CDR3 extends over 15 amino acids. Germline V gene sequence: CDR1 SGHAT, CDR2 FQNNGV. Between the trimmed V and J ends, which lost 2 bases and 2 bases, there was a span of 10 bases. The CDR3 is CASSLSSVTYNEQFF. In DNA, the CDR3 is TGTGCCAGCAGCTTATCTAGCGTTACCTACAATGAGCAGTTCTTC.

The chain recombines TRBV6-1 with TRBJ2-2; TRBD1 matches at 7 bases. The junction had 7 bases not matched to a gene; V was cut back by 6 bases and J by 3 bases. Per the germline V gene, CDR1 is MNHNS and CDR2 is SASEGT. This CDR3 is 15 amino acids long. CDR3 sequence reads: CASREIQGDTGELFF. As DNA, the CDR3 is TGTGCCAGCAGGGAAATCCAGGGGGACACCGGGGAGCTGTTTTTT.

This clone was seen only once. V and J are TRBV5-4 and TRBJ1-4; D may be TRBD1 (5 bases). Germline CDR1 is SGHNT and CDR2 is YYREEE (reference sequence). V shed 1 base and J shed 1 base, with 14 bases lying between them. The length of the CDR3 is 17 residues. The CDR3 bases are TGTGCCAGCAGCTTGTCGCCCCACGGGGGAACTAATGAAAAACTGTTTTTT. Protein sequence: CASSLSPHGGTNEKLFF.

This rearrangement joins TRBV7-3 to TRBJ2-3; no clear D. This CDR3 spans 13 amino acids. Germline V gene lookup returns CDR1 SGHTA and CDR2 FQGTGA. Trimming removed 2 bases from V and 5 bases from J, with 8 bases in between. The CDR3 is CASSLQPEDTQYF. The CDR3 DNA is TGTGCCAGCAGCTTACAACCGGAAGATACGCAGTATTTT.